These 17 T cell receptor beta chains came from one sample sequenced in a study of blood T cells in healthy people across ages. The second PCR ran about 6 to 12 cycles with a sample-barcoded 5' primer and J-beta primers. One entry per CDR3 protein results from TCRdb running MiXCR on the 5' RACE reads. This table holds 1.5 million to 2 million distinct CDR3 sequences, 34% found once. The material sequenced was blood. The source of these receptors is a woman in her 30s in good health.

In the case of this clonotype: This could be a read error, since a much larger clone is one nucleotide away. The chain has TRBV3-1 and TRBJ1-2; 7 bases fit TRBD1. J was trimmed by 1 base and V by 8 bases; bases with no gene match: 4. CDR1 and CDR2 (germline): LGHDT, YNNKEL (reference sequence). CDR3 size: 13 residues. The CDR3 region has the DNA TGTGCCAGCGGCCGACAGGGTAACTATGGCTACACCTTC. Translation: CASGRQGNYGYTF. The variable domain in full, with the rest retrieved from reference TRBV3-1 and TRBJ1-2, is DTAVSQTPKYLVTQMGNDKSIKCEQNLGHDTMYWYKQDSKKFLKIMFSYNNKELIINETVPNRFSPKSPDKAHLNLHINSLELGDSAVYFCASGRQGNYGYTFGSGTRLTVV.

This clonotype has a count of ten or more. Here the CDR3 DNA reads TGTGCCAGCAGTTACCAGACTAGCGGGCCCTTGACCCAGTACTTC. Its protein product is CASSYQTSGPLTQYF. This sequence joins TRBV6-5 and TRBJ2-5, with TRBD2 matching over 10 bases. Unmatched junction bases numbered 7, after V lost 2 bases and J lost 7 bases. Germline V lookup: CDR1 MNHEY, CDR2 SVGAGI. The CDR3 extends over 15 amino acids.

In its sample, this clonotype was seen many times. This chain connects TRBV11-2 to TRBJ2-1; D possibly corresponds to TRBD2 (6 bases). The CDR3 has 16 amino acids. V was clipped by 4 bases and J by 6 bases, with 19 bases between them. Germline CDR1 reads SGHAT; CDR2 reads FQNNGV. CDR3 sequence: CASSSLLEGGVNEQFF. The CDR3, as DNA: TGTGCCAGCAGCTCCCTATTGGAGGGAGGTGTCAATGAGCAGTTCTTC.

This clonotype was detected many times. The V gene is TRBV5-6, the J gene TRBJ2-5; D gene ambiguous. The germline V gene encodes CDR1 SGHDT and CDR2 YYEEEE. This CDR3 spans 13 amino acids. The V gene lost 2 bases and the J gene lost 4 bases, with 9 bases spanning the gap. This CDR3 reads CASSFRLGETQYF. In nucleotides, the CDR3 is TGTGCCAGCAGCTTCCGTTTGGGAGAGACCCAGTACTTC.

This chain connects TRBV12-5 to TRBJ2-7; maybe TRBD2 (6 bases). The J call may be mistaken, given a closer DNA end match to TRBJ2-5. The germline V gene has CDR1 LGHNT and CDR2 FRNRAP. The CDR3 extends over 15 amino acids. The CDR3 sequence: CASGLGAGPGGTQYF. CDR3 nucleotides: TGTGCTAGTGGTTTGGGCGCAGGACCCGGGGGGACCCAGTACTTC.

This clonotype turned up a few times. The rearrangement links TRBV27 to TRBJ2-1; D is perhaps TRBD1 (6 bases). Trimming pared 5 bases from V and 3 bases from J, leaving 14 bases between. CDR3 length equals 15 residues. In germline, CDR1 is MNHEY, CDR2 SMNVEV (reference sequence). The CDR3 DNA reads TGTGCCAGCAGTCCCTCAACAGGGTTCTACAATGAGCAGTTCTTC. It codes for CASSPSTGFYNEQFF.

As concerns this clonotype: At one end the junction does not follow the germline gene, possibly because of a read error. The chain joins TRBV11-2 to TRBJ2-1; 7 bases fit TRBD1. The CDR3 spans 17 residues. Per germline, CDR1 SGHAT and CDR2 FQNNGV. CDR3 region: CACSLAPDRAPYNEQFF. In DNA form, the CDR3 reads TGTGCCTGCAGCTTAGCCCCCGACAGGGCGCCTTACAATGAGCAGTTCTTC.

J is TRBJ2-1 and V is TRBV5-1; D may be TRBD1 (6 bases). V shed 3 bases and J shed 1 base, with 20 bases lying between them. The CDR3 is 18 amino acids. CDR1 and CDR2 from the germline V gene are SGHRS and YFSETQ. In DNA form, the CDR3 reads TGCGCCAGCAGCTCAAGCCGCCGGGACATCAGATCCTACAATGAGCAGTTCTTC. It yields the protein CASSSSRRDIRSYNEQFF.

This clonotype was counted a few times. The J gene is TRBJ2-6, the V gene TRBV7-2, with D possibly TRBD1 on 6 matching bases. Germline CDR1 and CDR2: SGHTA and FQGNSA. V was shortened by 2 bases and J by 0 bases, with 11 bases between the two germline ends. The CDR3 length is 17 residues. As DNA, the CDR3 is TGTGCCAGCAGCTTACGACAGGCAACCTCTGGGGCCAACGTCCTGACTTTC. Residues: CASSLRQATSGANVLTF.

In this sample, this clonotype turned up a few times. The chain uses TRBV11-2 and TRBJ2-3, with no clear D. The CDR3 loop spans 15 amino acids. CDR1 and CDR2 from the germline V gene are SGHAT and FQNNGV. V lost 1 base to trimming and J lost 4 bases, with 12 bases between them. As DNA, the CDR3 is TGTGCCAGCAGCTTAGGGGATGGTCGGGCAGATACGCAGTATTTT. This gives the protein CASSLGDGRADTQYF.

This chain joins TRBV28 and TRBJ2-3, with D possibly matching TRBD2 (5 bases). V dropped 6 bases and J dropped 2 bases, with 18 bases sitting between them. The germline gives CDR1 MDHEN, CDR2 SYDVKM. The CDR3 sequence is 16 residues long. CDR3: CASSLMGSGSTDTQYF. As DNA, the CDR3 is TGTGCCAGCAGCCTCATGGGGAGCGGATCCACAGATACGCAGTATTTT.

The chain couples TRBV20-1 to TRBJ2-7; 7 bases map to TRBD2. Germline CDR1 DFQATT, CDR2 SNEGSKA (reference sequence). There are 14 residues in the CDR3. With 6 bases clipped from V and 2 bases from J, the junction kept 10 bases outside the gene matches. CDR3 region: CSAQLTSYAYEQYF. The CDR3 DNA reads as TGCAGTGCCCAGCTGACTAGCTACGCCTACGAGCAGTACTTC.

This clonotype has more than one count but fewer than ten. This rearrangement joins TRBV7-6 to TRBJ2-1; 9 nucleotides match TRBD1. V gave up 4 bases and J gave up 4 bases; unmatched junction bases: 8. The CDR3 spans 16 residues. In germline, CDR1 is SGHVS, CDR2 FNYEAQ. This chain's CDR3 is CASSSTGGSEYNEQFF. CDR3 sequence (DNA): TGTGCCAGCAGCTCAACAGGGGGCTCAGAATACAATGAGCAGTTCTTC.

The rearrangement links TRBV7-2 to TRBJ2-7, with D perhaps assigned TRBD1 or TRBD2 (5 bases each). The CDR3 runs to 16 residues. The V gene lost 10 bases and the J gene lost 9 bases, with 31 bases spanning the gap. From germline, CDR1 is SGHTA and CDR2 FQGNSA. The CDR3, as DNA: TGTGCCACCTCGGGGACCTACCACCCAAAGGATTCTGGGCAGTACTTC. Translated: CATSGTYHPKDSGQYF.

Turning to this clonotype: At one end, the junction sequence differs from germline, possibly due to a read error. This rearrangement joins TRBV14 to TRBJ2-3; unclear D gene. This CDR3 comprises 15 residues. CDR1 is SGHDN and CDR2 is FVKESK in the germline V gene. In DNA, the CDR3 is TGTGTCAGCAGCCAAGATGCCGGTTTCCCAGATACGCAGTATTTT. Translated: CVSSQDAGFPDTQYF.

This chain connects TRBV30 to TRBJ1-1, with 7 bases fitting TRBD1. J lost 11 bases, V lost 8 bases, and 14 bases had no gene match. The CDR3 covers 12 residues. Germline V gene lookup returns CDR1 GTSNPN and CDR2 SVGIG (reference sequence). This chain's CDR3 is CAHTRTGLRAFF. CDR3 nucleotide sequence: TGTGCCCACACCCGGACAGGCCTTCGGGCTTTCTTT.

This rearrangement joins TRBV20-1 to TRBJ2-6, with 8 bases matching TRBD1. The CDR3 sequence is 17 residues long. Germline trimming cut 1 base from V and 1 base from J; bases unmatched to any gene: 6. CDR1 and CDR2 (germline): DFQATT, SNEGSKA (reference sequence). CDR3 region: CSARVGTGGSGANVLTF. The CDR3 DNA sequence: TGCAGTGCTAGAGTGGGTACAGGGGGATCTGGGGCCAACGTCCTGACTTTC.